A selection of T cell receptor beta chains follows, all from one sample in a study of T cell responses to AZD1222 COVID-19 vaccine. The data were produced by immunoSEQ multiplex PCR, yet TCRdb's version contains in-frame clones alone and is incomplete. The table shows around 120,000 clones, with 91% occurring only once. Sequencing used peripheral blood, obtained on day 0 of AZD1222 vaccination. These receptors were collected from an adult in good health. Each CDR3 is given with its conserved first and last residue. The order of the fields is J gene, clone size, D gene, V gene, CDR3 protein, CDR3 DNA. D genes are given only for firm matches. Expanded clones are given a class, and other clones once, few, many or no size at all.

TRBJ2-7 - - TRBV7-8 CASSLPGINEQYF TGTGCCAGCAGCTTACCAGGGATCAACGAGCAGTACTTC
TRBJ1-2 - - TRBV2 CASTGILSGGYTF TGTGCCAGCACAGGGATTCTAAGTGGCGGCTACACCTTC
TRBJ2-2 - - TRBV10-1 CASSESENTGELFF TGCGCCAGCAGTGAATCCGAGAACACCGGGGAGCTGTTTTTT
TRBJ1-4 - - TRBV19 CASSEVTNEKLFF TGTGCCAGTAGCGAAGTAACTAATGAAAAACTGTTTTTT
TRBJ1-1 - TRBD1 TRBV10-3 CAISASGQGPPFF TGTGCCATCAGTGCATCGGGACAGGGACCGCCTTTCTTT
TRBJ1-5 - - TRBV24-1 CATSDDRLSQQPQHF TGTGCCACCAGTGATGACAGGCTTTCCCAGCAGCCCCAGCATTTT
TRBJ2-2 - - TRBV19 CASRNTGELFF TGTGCCAGTAGAAACACCGGGGAGCTGTTTTTT
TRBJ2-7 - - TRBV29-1 CSATQGGRGFEQYF TGCAGCGCGACCCAGGGAGGCAGGGGCTTTGAGCAGTACTTC
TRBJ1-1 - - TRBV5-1 CASSYTVDTEAFF TGCGCCAGCAGTTATACGGTGGACACTGAAGCTTTCTTT
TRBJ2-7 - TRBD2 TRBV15 CATSRDRGGGLAGGLEQYF TGTGCCACCAGCAGAGATCGAGGGGGGGGCCTAGCGGGAGGTCTGGAGCAGTACTTC
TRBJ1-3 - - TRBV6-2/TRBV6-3 CASSYRSSGNTIYF TGTGCCAGCAGTTACCGGAGCTCTGGAAACACCATATATTTT
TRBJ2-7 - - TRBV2 CATALYEGAYEQYF TGTGCCACTGCTTTATACGAAGGCGCCTACGAGCAGTACTTC
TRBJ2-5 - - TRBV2 CASYAATGPGGETQYF TGTGCCAGCTACGCAGCGACAGGTCCGGGCGGGGAGACCCAGTACTTC
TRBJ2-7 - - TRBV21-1 CASSFRGSYF TGTGCCAGCAGCTTCAGGGGGTCGTACTTC
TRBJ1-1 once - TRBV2 CASTGQGTNTEAFF TGTGCCAGCACCGGGCAGGGGACGAACACTGAAGCTTTCTTT
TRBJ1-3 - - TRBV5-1 CASSLGLNRDKSGNTIYF TGCGCCAGCAGCTTGGGCCTAAACAGGGACAAGTCAGGAAACACCATATATTTT
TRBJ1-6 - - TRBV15 CATSRDGSYNSPLHF TGTGCCACCAGCAGAGACGGATCCTATAATTCACCCCTCCACTTT
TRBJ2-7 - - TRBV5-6 CASSPAGRSLGYEQYF TGTGCCAGCAGCCCGGCTGGGCGGTCTCTGGGCTACGAGCAGTACTTC
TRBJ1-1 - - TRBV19 CASSMGSGTEAFF TGTGCCAGTAGTATGGGTAGCGGCACTGAAGCTTTCTTT
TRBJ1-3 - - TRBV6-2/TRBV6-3 CASSYSKNSGNTIYF TGTGCCAGCAGTTACTCGAAGAACTCTGGAAACACCATATATTTT